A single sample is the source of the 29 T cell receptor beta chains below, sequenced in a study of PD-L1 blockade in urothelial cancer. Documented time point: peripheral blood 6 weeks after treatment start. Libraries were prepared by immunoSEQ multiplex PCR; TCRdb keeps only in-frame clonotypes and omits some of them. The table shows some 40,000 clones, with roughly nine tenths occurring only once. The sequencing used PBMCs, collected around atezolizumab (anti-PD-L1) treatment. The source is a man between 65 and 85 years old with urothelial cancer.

CDR3 sequence: CASSPGTGAGTEAFF. CDR3 coding DNA: TGTGCCAGCAGTCCCGGGACAGGGGCTGGCACTGAAGCTTTCTTT. The chain combines TRBV6-5 with TRBJ1-1, with 10 bases matching TRBD1. The CDR3 totals 15 residues. CDR1 MNHEY and CDR2 SVGAGI come from the germline V gene. The J segment lost 4 bases and the V segment lost 5 bases, leaving 7 bases of the junction unmatched.

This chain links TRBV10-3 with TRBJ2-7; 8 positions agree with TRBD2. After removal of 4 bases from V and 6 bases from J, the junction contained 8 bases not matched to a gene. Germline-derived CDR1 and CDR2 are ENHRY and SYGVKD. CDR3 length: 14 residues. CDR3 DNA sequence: TGTGCCATCAGTGCCGGGAGGGCCAGCAGCGAGCAGTACTTC. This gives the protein CAISAGRASSEQYF.

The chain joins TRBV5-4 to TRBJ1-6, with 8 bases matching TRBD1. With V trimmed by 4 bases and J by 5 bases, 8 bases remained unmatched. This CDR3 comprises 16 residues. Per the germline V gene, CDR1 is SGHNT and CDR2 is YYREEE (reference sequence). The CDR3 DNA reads TGTGCCAGCAGCGGGGGGACAGGCGCTAATAATTCACCCCTCCACTTT. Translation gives CASSGGTGANNSPLHF.

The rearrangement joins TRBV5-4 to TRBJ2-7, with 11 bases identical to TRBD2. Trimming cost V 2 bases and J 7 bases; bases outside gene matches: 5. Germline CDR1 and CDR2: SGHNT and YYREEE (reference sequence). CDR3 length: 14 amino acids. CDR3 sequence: CASSLTSGSGEQYF. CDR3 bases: TGTGCCAGCAGCTTAACTAGCGGGAGTGGGGAGCAGTACTTC.

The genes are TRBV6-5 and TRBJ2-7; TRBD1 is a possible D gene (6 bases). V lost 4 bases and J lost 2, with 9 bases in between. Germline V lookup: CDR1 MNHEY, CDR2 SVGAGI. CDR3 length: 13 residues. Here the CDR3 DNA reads TGTGCCAGCAGTTTCGGACAGCCCTACGAGCAGTACTTC. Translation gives CASSFGQPYEQYF.

CDR3 region: CASSLVQGVSDTQYF. Written as DNA, the CDR3 is TGTGCCAGCAGTTTAGTGCAGGGGGTATCAGATACGCAGTATTTT. The genes are TRBV28 and TRBJ2-3, with 7 bases that match TRBD1. Germline CDR1 MDHEN, CDR2 SYDVKM. With V trimmed by 2 bases and J by 4 bases, 6 bases remained unmatched. The CDR3 covers 15 residues.

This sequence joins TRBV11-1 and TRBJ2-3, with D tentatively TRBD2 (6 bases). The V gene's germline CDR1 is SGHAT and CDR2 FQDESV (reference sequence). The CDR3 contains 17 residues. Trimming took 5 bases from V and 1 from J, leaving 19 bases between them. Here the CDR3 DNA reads TGTGCCAGCAGCCTAGGGATCGGAATAGCGGGCACAGATACGCAGTATTTT. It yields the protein CASSLGIGIAGTDTQYF.

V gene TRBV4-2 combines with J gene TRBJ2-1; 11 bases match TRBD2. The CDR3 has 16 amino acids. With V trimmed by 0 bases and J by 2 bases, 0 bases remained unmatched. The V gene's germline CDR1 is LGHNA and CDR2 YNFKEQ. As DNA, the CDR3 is TGTGCCAGCAGCCAAGAACTAGCGGGAGCCTACAATGAGCAGTTCTTC. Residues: CASSQELAGAYNEQFF.

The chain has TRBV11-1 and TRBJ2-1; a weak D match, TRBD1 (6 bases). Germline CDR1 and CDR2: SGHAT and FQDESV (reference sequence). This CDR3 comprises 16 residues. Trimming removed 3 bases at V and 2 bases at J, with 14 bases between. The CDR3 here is CASSFSRQAPYNEQFF. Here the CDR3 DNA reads TGTGCCAGCAGCTTTAGTAGACAGGCCCCCTACAATGAGCAGTTCTTC.

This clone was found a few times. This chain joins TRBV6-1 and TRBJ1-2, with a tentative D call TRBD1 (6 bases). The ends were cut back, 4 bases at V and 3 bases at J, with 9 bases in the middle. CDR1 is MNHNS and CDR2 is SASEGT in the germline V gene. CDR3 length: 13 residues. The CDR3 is CASSVKGDYGYTF. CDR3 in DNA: TGTGCCAGCAGTGTGAAGGGGGACTATGGCTACACCTTC.

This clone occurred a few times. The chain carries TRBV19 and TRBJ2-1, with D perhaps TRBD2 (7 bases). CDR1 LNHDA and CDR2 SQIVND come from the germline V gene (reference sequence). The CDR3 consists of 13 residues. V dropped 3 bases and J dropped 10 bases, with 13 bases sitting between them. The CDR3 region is CASSIGGRGEQFF. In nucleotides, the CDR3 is TGTGCCAGTAGTATCGGAGGGAGGGGGGAGCAGTTCTTC.

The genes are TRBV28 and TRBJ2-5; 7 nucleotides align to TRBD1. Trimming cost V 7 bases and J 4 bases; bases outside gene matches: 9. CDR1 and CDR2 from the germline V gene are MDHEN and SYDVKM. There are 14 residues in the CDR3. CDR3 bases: TGTGCCAGCACCAAACAGGGGAGAAGAGAGACCCAGTACTTC. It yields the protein CASTKQGRRETQYF.

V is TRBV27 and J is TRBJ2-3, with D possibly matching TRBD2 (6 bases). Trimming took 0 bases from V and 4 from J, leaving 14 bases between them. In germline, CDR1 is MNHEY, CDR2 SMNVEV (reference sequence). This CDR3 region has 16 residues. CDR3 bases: TGTGCCAGCAGTTTATCACAGACTAGTGACCCAGATACGCAGTATTTT. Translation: CASSLSQTSDPDTQYF.

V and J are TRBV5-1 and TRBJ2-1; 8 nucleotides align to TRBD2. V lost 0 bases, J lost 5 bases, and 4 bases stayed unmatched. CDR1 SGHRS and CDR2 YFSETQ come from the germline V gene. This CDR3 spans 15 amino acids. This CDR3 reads CASSLGAGANNEQFF. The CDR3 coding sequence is TGCGCCAGCAGCTTGGGAGCGGGAGCCAACAATGAGCAGTTCTTC.

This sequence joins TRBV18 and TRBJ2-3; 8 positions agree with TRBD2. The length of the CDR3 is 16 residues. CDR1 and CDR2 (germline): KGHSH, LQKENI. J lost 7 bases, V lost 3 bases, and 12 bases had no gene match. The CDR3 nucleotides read TGTGCCAGCTCACCTGCCGCGGGAGGAGCTTTTAATACGCAGTATTTT. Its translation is CASSPAAGGAFNTQYF.

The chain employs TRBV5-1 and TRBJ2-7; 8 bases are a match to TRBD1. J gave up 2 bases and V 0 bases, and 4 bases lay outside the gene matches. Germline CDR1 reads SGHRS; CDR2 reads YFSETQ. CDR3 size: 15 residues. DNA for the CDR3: TGCGCCAGCAGCTTGGCCGGGACAGGTCCCTACGAGCAGTACTTC. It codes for CASSLAGTGPYEQYF.

This CDR3 is CSVDAGPDTQYF. The CDR3 DNA sequence: TGCAGCGTTGATGCGGGGCCAGATACGCAGTATTTT. The J gene is TRBJ2-3, the V gene TRBV29-1; TRBD2 might be the D (6 bases). This CDR3 is 12 amino acids long. V lost 3 bases to trimming and J lost 4 bases, with 8 bases between them. Germline V gives CDR1 SQVTM, CDR2 ANQGSEA.

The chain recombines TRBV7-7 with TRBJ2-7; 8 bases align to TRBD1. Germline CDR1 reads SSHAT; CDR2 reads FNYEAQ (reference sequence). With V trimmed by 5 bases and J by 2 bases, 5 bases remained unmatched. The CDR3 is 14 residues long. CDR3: CASSVGQGAYEQYF. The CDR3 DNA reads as TGTGCCAGCAGCGTTGGACAGGGAGCCTACGAGCAGTACTTC.

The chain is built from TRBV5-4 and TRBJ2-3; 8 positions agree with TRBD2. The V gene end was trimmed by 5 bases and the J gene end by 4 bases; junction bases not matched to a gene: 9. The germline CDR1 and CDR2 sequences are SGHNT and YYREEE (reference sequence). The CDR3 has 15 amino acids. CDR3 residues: CASRAAREGADTQYF. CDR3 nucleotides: TGTGCCAGCAGAGCCGCCCGGGAGGGGGCAGATACGCAGTATTTT.

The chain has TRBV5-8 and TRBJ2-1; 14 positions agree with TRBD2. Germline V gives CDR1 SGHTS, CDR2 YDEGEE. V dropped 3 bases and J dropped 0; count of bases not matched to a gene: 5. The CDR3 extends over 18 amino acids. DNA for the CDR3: TGTGCCAGCAGCTGGGGACTAGCGGGAGTCCTCTCCTACAATGAGCAGTTCTTC. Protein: CASSWGLAGVLSYNEQFF.

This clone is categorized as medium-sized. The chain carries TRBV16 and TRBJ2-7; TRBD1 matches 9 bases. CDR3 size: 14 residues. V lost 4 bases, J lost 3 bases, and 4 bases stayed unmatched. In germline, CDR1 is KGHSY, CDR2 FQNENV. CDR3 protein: CASSPQGAGYEQYF. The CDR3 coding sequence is TGTGCCAGCAGCCCACAGGGGGCTGGCTACGAGCAGTACTTC.

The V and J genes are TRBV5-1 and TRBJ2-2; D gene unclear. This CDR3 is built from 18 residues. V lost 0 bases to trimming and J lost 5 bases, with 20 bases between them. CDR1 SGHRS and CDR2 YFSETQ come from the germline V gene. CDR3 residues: CASSLGGSAPVGTGELFF. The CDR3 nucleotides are TGCGCCAGCAGCTTGGGAGGTTCCGCACCTGTAGGAACCGGGGAGCTGTTTTTT.

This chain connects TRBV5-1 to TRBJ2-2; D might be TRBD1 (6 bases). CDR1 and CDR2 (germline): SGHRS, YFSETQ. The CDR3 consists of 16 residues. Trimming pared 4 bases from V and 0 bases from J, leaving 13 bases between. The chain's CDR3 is CASSRLTGSNTGELFF. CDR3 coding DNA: TGCGCCAGCAGCCGCCTGACAGGATCGAACACCGGGGAGCTGTTTTTT.

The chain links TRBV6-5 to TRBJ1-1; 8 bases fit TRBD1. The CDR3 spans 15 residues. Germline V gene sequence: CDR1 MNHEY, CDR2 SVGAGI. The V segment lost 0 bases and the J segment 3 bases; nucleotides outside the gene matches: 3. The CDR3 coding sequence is TGTGCCAGCAGTTACTCTGGACAGGGTGACACTGAAGCTTTCTTT. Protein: CASSYSGQGDTEAFF.

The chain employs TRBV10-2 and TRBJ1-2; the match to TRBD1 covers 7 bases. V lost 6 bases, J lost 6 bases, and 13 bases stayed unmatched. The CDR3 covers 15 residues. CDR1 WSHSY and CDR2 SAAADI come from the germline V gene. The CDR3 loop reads CASREPSGTAHGYTF. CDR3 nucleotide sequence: TGCGCCAGCAGAGAGCCTTCCGGGACAGCTCATGGCTACACCTTC.

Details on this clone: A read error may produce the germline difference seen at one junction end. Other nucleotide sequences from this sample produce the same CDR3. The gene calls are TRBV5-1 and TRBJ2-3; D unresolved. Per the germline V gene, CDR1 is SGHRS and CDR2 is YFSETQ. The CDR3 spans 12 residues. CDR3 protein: CASSLAGDTQYF. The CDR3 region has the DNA TGCGCCAGCAGCTTGGCCGGAGATACGCAATATTTT.

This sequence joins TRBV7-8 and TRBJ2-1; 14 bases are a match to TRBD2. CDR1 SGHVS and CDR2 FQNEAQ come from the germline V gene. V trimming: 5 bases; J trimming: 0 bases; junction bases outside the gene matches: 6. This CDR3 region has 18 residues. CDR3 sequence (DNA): TGTGCCAGCAGCCTCGGGACTAGCGGGAGTGGCTCCTACAATGAGCAGTTCTTC. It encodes CASSLGTSGSGSYNEQFF.

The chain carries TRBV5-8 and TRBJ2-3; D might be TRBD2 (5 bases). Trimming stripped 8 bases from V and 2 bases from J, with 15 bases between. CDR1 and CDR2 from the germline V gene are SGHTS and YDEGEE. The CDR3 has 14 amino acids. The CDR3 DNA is TGTGCCAGTATTCGGTCGAGGGCCACAGATACGCAGTATTTT. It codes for CASIRSRATDTQYF.

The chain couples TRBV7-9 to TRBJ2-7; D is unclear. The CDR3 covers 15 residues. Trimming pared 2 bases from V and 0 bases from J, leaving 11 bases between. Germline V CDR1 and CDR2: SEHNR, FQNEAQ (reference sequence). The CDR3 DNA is TGTGCCAGCAGCTTACCTTTGGCTAGCTCCTACGAGCAGTACTTC. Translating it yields CASSLPLASSYEQYF.